This TCR beta chain comes out of a study of blood T cell repertoires in COVID-19. Sequencing was performed with immunoSEQ multiplex PCR; in TCRdb, only in-frame clones are kept and a portion is missing. The data contain roughly 9,200 clones, 80% of them singletons. The V and J ends lost 0 bases and 15 bases respectively, with 13 bases between them. CDR1 SGHRS and CDR2 YFSETQ come from the germline V gene. The CDR3 has 12 residues. V gene TRBV5-1 combines with J gene TRBJ2-1, with D possibly TRBD1 on 6 matching bases. The specimen was peripheral blood. This sequence originates from a man between 65 and 85 years old with active COVID-19. The CDR3 nucleotides read TGCGCCAGCAGCTTGGTTTTGGACAGTCTGTTCTTC. This translates into CASSLVLDSLFF.